The 26 T cell receptor beta chains below were found in one sample sequenced in a study of shared clonotypes between healthy human individuals. TCRdb keeps only in-frame clones here, not all; method: immunoSEQ multiplex PCR. Here the sample spans about 490,000 clones, about 85% being singletons. Specimen: PBMCs. The receptors here all came from a woman in her forties in good health. Some clones in this sample may be carry-over from other donors' samples.

The chain combines TRBV5-4 with TRBJ1-4; D is unclear. The CDR3 totals 15 residues. Germline V gene lookup returns CDR1 SGHNT and CDR2 YYREEE (reference sequence). The ends were cut back, 4 bases at V and 2 bases at J, with 12 bases in the middle. This CDR3 is CASSPTKATNEKLFF. The CDR3 DNA follows: TGTGCCAGCAGCCCTACGAAGGCTACTAATGAAAAACTGTTTTTT.

The CDR3 spells CASSNVWTGEGEKLFF. Written as DNA, the CDR3 is TGTGCCAGTAGTAACGTTTGGACAGGGGAAGGGGAAAAACTGTTTTTT. The genes are TRBV19 and TRBJ1-4, with TRBD1 matching 9 bases. The CDR3 is 16 amino acids. V shed 4 bases and J 8 bases; nucleotides not matched to a gene: 11. The germline gives CDR1 LNHDA, CDR2 SQIVND (reference sequence).

This clone was detected only once. This chain links TRBV10-3 with TRBJ2-1; D may be TRBD2 (5 bases). V was cut by 4 bases and J by 3 bases, with 13 bases left in between. Germline CDR1 ENHRY, CDR2 SYGVKD. This CDR3 spans 15 amino acids. DNA for the CDR3: TGTGCCATCAGTGGACCGGGATTGGTCTACAATGAGCAGTTCTTC. Protein: CAISGPGLVYNEQFF.

V usage is TRBV5-6 and J usage is TRBJ2-5, with a tentative D call TRBD1 (7 bases). Germline CDR1 SGHDT, CDR2 YYEEEE. The V gene lost 4 bases and the J gene lost 5 bases, with 12 bases spanning the gap. The length of the CDR3 is 13 residues. In DNA form, the CDR3 reads TGTGCCAGCAGCCTACAGGGGAGGGAGACCCAGTACTTC. The encoded protein is CASSLQGRETQYF.

V gene TRBV5-1 combines with J gene TRBJ2-3, with 9 bases matching TRBD2. J lost 4 bases, V lost 2 bases, and 14 bases had no gene match. The CDR3 totals 18 residues. Germline V gene lookup returns CDR1 SGHRS and CDR2 YFSETQ. CDR3 loop: CASSLRSSGAAGPDTQYF. In DNA form, the CDR3 reads TGCGCCAGCAGCTTAAGGTCTAGCGGGGCCGCTGGCCCAGATACGCAGTATTTT.

This chain joins TRBV4-2 and TRBJ1-2; TRBD1 matches at 8 bases. The ends lost 2 bases at V and 3 bases at J; junction bases unmatched: 2. The CDR3 runs to 14 residues. Germline CDR1 and CDR2: LGHNA and YNFKEQ. The CDR3 DNA follows: TGTGCCAGCAGCCAAATACAGGGGGACTATGGCTACACCTTC. It is translated as CASSQIQGDYGYTF.

Of note for this clone: Given a far larger clone just one base away, this is likely a sequencing read error. Within the sample, other DNA sequences also encode this same CDR3. V is TRBV5-1 and J is TRBJ2-5, with 13 bases that match TRBD2. The CDR3 is 14 amino acids. Germline loops: CDR1 SGHRS, CDR2 YFSETQ. The CDR3 region has the DNA TGCGCCAGCAGCCCTGGGACTAGCGGGGAGACACAGTACTTC. It yields the protein CASSPGTSGETQYF. Drawing the rest from reference TRBV5-1 and TRBJ2-5, the complete variable domain is KAGVTQTPRYLIKTRGQQVTLSCSPISGHRSVSWYQQTPGQGLQFLFEYFSETQRNKGNFPGRFSGRQFSNSRSEMNVSTLELGDSALYLCASSPGTSGETQYFGPGTRLLVL.

With regard to this clone: Given a far larger clone just one base away, this is likely a sequencing read error. The same CDR3 arises from other DNA sequences in this sample as well. This chain joins TRBV7-9 and TRBJ2-1, with TRBD2 matching 8 bases. The CDR3 extends over 15 amino acids. The germline CDR1 and CDR2 sequences are SEHNR and FQNEAQ (reference sequence). CDR3 sequence: CASSPRLARYNEQFF. CDR3 in DNA: TGCGCCAGCAGCCCCAGACTAGCGCGCTACAATGAGCAGTTCTTC.

The gene calls are TRBV6-5 and TRBJ1-2; maybe TRBD1 (6 bases). Trimming removed 5 bases at V and 0 bases at J, with 13 bases between. CDR3 length equals 15 residues. Germline V gene lookup returns CDR1 MNHEY and CDR2 SVGAGI. This CDR3 reads CASSAYRDPNYGYTF. In DNA, the CDR3 is TGTGCCAGCAGTGCGTACAGGGACCCTAACTATGGCTACACCTTC.

This chain uses TRBV28 with TRBJ2-7; 10 bases agree with TRBD1. The V gene's germline CDR1 is MDHEN and CDR2 SYDVKM. The J segment lost 5 bases and the V segment lost 6 bases, leaving 7 bases of the junction unmatched. The CDR3 is made up of 14 amino acids. The CDR3 coding sequence is TGTGCCAGCAGCCCCGGGACAGGGGTCGACGAGCAGTACTTC. This encodes CASSPGTGVDEQYF.

The gene calls are TRBV18 and TRBJ2-1; 12 bases agree with TRBD2. CDR3 size: 17 residues. Germline V gene sequence: CDR1 KGHSH, CDR2 LQKENI. J was trimmed by 8 bases and V by 2 bases; bases with no gene match: 10. The CDR3 DNA sequence: TGTGCCAGCTCACCAGGATGGACTAGCGGGATTGGAGATGAGCAGTTCTTC. Translating it yields CASSPGWTSGIGDEQFF.

Regarding this clone: A far larger clone is off by one base, so a read error is likely. Other DNA sequences of this sample code for an identical CDR3. This sequence joins TRBV6-5 and TRBJ2-2, with 7 nucleotides matching TRBD1. There are 13 residues in the CDR3. Germline CDR1 and CDR2: MNHEY and SVGAGI. CDR3 loop: CASSTGDAGELFF. As DNA, the CDR3 is TGTGCTAGCAGCACAGGGGACGCCGGGGAGCTGTTTTTT.

This clone was seen a handful of times. CDR3 DNA sequence: TGTGCCAGCAGCGTATTGTCTAGCGACTACAATGAGCAGTTCTTC. Its protein product is CASSVLSSDYNEQFF. The gene calls are TRBV9 and TRBJ2-1; tentatively, D is TRBD2 (6 bases). Trimming shortened V by 1 base and J by 3 bases, and 11 bases separated the two germline ends. Germline V gene data show CDR1 as SGDLS and CDR2 as YYNGEE. This CDR3 is 15 amino acids long.

V gene TRBV7-9 combines with J gene TRBJ2-7; the match to TRBD1 covers 8 bases. The length of the CDR3 is 15 residues. Germline V gene data show CDR1 as SEHNR and CDR2 as FQNEAQ (reference sequence). The trim removed 1 base at V and 7 bases at J, leaving 9 bases unmatched. The CDR3 loop is CASSLGTGFLEEQYF. The CDR3 DNA reads TGTGCCAGCAGCTTAGGGACAGGGTTCCTTGAAGAGCAGTACTTC. Variable domain in full (rest from reference TRBV7-9 and TRBJ2-7): DTGVSQNPRHKITKRGQNVTFRCDPISEHNRLYWYRQTLGQGPEFLTYFQNEAQLEKSRLLSDRFSAERPKGSFSTLEIQRTEQGDSAMYLCASSLGTGFLEEQYFGPGTRLTVT.

The chain recombines TRBV4-2 with TRBJ2-5; TRBD2 matches at 11 bases. Germline trimming cut 3 bases from V and 2 bases from J; bases unmatched to any gene: 5. The CDR3 has 16 amino acids. CDR1 and CDR2 from the germline V gene are LGHNA and YNFKEQ. DNA of the CDR3: TGTGCCAGCAGCCAGGAAAGACTAGCGGGGCAAGAGACCCAGTACTTC. Its translation: CASSQERLAGQETQYF.

As concerns this clone: A read error may account for a junction end that differs from germline. The rearrangement uses TRBV30 and TRBJ1-2; D possibly corresponds to TRBD1 (6 bases). Per germline, CDR1 GTSNPN and CDR2 SVGIG (reference sequence). The CDR3 is 13 amino acids. CDR3 sequence: CAWSVTLGAGFIF. DNA for the CDR3: TGTGCCTGGAGTGTTACCTTGGGGGCAGGCTTTATCTTC. Full variable domain (remainder filled in from reference TRBV30 and TRBJ1-2): SQTIHQWPATLVQPVGSPLSLECTVEGTSNPNLYWYRQAAGRGLQLLFYSVGIGQISSEVPQNLSASRPQDRQFILSSKKLLLSDSGFYLCAWSVTLGAGFIFGSGTRLTVV.

This chain joins TRBV19 and TRBJ2-7, with D perhaps TRBD1 (6 bases). Germline V gene lookup returns CDR1 LNHDA and CDR2 SQIVND (reference sequence). The V end lost 1 base, the J end lost 2 bases, and 9 bases lay between the germline ends. This CDR3 region has 14 residues. The CDR3 protein is CASSIGTATYEQYF. The CDR3 DNA reads TGTGCCAGTAGTATAGGGACAGCGACCTACGAGCAGTACTTC.

This clone was counted ten times or more. Within the sample, other DNA sequences also encode this same CDR3. The chain links TRBV28 to TRBJ2-2, with TRBD2 matching over 10 bases. V lost 8 bases to trimming and J lost 7 bases; unmatched junction nucleotides: 7. CDR3 length: 14 residues. Germline CDR1 and CDR2: MDHEN and SYDVKM. This CDR3 reads CASWASGSGGELFF. The CDR3 DNA reads TGTGCCAGCTGGGCTAGCGGGAGTGGCGGGGAGCTGTTTTTT. Full variable domain (outside the CDR3, taken from reference TRBV28 and TRBJ2-2): DVKVTQSSRYLVKRTGEKVFLECVQDMDHENMFWYRQDPGLGLRLIYFSYDVKMKEKGDIPEGYSVSREKKERFSLILESASTNQTSMYLCASWASGSGGELFFGEGSRLTVL.

The chain has TRBV5-1 and TRBJ2-5; TRBD2 matches 9 bases. Trimming cost V 6 bases and J 5 bases; bases outside gene matches: 8. The germline V gene has CDR1 SGHRS and CDR2 YFSETQ. This CDR3 is built from 14 residues. The CDR3 DNA reads as TGCGCCAGCACAAGTAGCGGGAGTTGGGAGACCCAGTACTTC. Translating it yields CASTSSGSWETQYF.

Worth noting for this clone: This may be a read error, as it is one base from a much larger clone. This specimen includes other DNA sequences encoding the same CDR3. V usage is TRBV7-6 and J usage is TRBJ2-3; 12 bases line up with TRBD2. Germline-derived CDR1 and CDR2 are SGHVS and FNYEAQ. The CDR3 totals 17 residues. Unmatched junction bases numbered 13, after V lost 3 bases and J lost 9 bases. The CDR3 DNA reads TGTGCCAGCAGCTTGACCCACACTAGCGGGAGGTGGGACACGCAGTATTTT. As protein: CASSLTHTSGRWDTQYF.

A note on this clone: A read error likely explains this, since a far larger clone differs by one base. The sample carries other DNA sequences with the same CDR3. The chain couples TRBV7-9 to TRBJ2-2, with TRBD1 matching over 7 bases. CDR3 length equals 16 residues. V gave up 5 bases and J gave up 2 bases; unmatched junction bases: 8. CDR1 SEHNR and CDR2 FQNEAQ come from the germline V gene (reference sequence). CDR3 DNA: TGTGCCAGCAGCCACCACAGGGGCGGCAACACCGGGGAGCTGTTTTTT. It translates to CASSHHRGGNTGELFF. Variable domain in full (rest from reference TRBV7-9 and TRBJ2-2): DTGVSQNPRHKITKRGQNVTFRCDPISEHNRLYWYRQTLGQGPEFLTYFQNEAQLEKSRLLSDRFSAERPKGSFSTLEIQRTEQGDSAMYLCASSHHRGGNTGELFFGEGSRLTVL.

The chain combines TRBV19 with TRBJ1-2; D remains unclear. V was clipped by 3 bases and J by 8 bases, with 10 bases between them. The germline CDR1 and CDR2 sequences are LNHDA and SQIVND (reference sequence). This CDR3 is built from 12 residues. CDR3 bases: TGTGCCAGTAGTATTTCTGAAAGGGGCTACACCTTC. Translation gives CASSISERGYTF.

A note on this clone: A far more abundant clone sits one base away, making this likely a read error. The missing conserved phenylalanine or tryptophan at the end of this CDR3 makes a read error likely. V gene TRBV30 combines with J gene TRBJ1-5; no definite D call. Germline V gene lookup returns CDR1 GTSNPN and CDR2 SVGIG (reference sequence). The V end lost 0 bases, the J end lost 3 bases, and 15 bases lay between the germline ends. The CDR3 is 16 residues long. This CDR3 reads CAWSVQSGTYNQPQHL. CDR3 bases: TGTGCCTGGAGTGTACAGTCCGGTACCTACAATCAGCCCCAGCATCTT.

This chain joins TRBV10-1 and TRBJ1-2, with D tentatively TRBD1 (6 bases). Germline V gene sequence: CDR1 WNHNN, CDR2 SYGVQD (reference sequence). V gave up 8 bases and J gave up 7 bases, with 29 bases separating them. This CDR3 is 17 amino acids long. This CDR3 is CASLRGRGKGVASGYTF. CDR3 coding DNA: TGCGCCAGCCTCAGAGGCAGGGGTAAGGGGGTAGCTAGTGGCTACACCTTC.

The table lists this clone with a count of one. The chain uses TRBV18 and TRBJ2-2; TRBD1 is a possible D gene (6 bases). CDR3 length equals 16 residues. Germline V gene lookup returns CDR1 KGHSH and CDR2 LQKENI. V lost 4 bases, J lost 0 bases, and 12 bases lay in between. The CDR3 bases are TGTGCCAGCTCACGTAACCGGGACACGAACACCGGGGAGCTGTTTTTT. Amino acids: CASSRNRDTNTGELFF. Full variable domain (rest looked up from reference TRBV18 and TRBJ2-2): NAGVMQNPRHLVRRRGQEARLRCSPMKGHSHVYWYRQLPEEGLKFMVYLQKENIIDESGMPKERFSAEFPKEGPSILRIQQVVRGDSAAYFCASSRNRDTNTGELFFGEGSRLTVL.

As DNA, the CDR3 is TGTGCCAGCAGCGGTGGGACTAGCGTCCTCACAGATACGCAGTATTTT. This translates into CASSGGTSVLTDTQYF. The chain recombines TRBV9 with TRBJ2-3; 10 nucleotides agree with TRBD2. Germline CDR1 SGDLS, CDR2 YYNGEE. V lost 3 bases and J lost 2; bases outside the gene matches: 6. The CDR3 length is 16 residues.